A single T cell receptor (beta chain) is shown here with its context. This clone was seen repeatedly, ten times or more. Its antigen remains unidentified. No much larger clonotype is one base removed from it; base qualities were not supplied. The data stem from a study of beta chain features in type 1 diabetes (dated by TCRdb to 2016 to 2019). Describing the broader study: Mean age, gender distribution, total cell number and subset yield did not differ between patients and healthy donors. A total of some 100,000,000 sorted cells were examined across all samples, and a strong correlation was observed between cell number per subset and RNA yield. In the study, TCRB repertoires of sorted circulating CD4+ T cell subsets from recently diagnosed type 1 diabetes patients were compared with those of matched healthy donors. Regulatory and stem cell-like memory subsets were obtained from only 8 patients and about eight healthy donors, while naive and central memory subsets were obtained from all 30 or so donors. What the study reported, not specific to this receptor: Because cDNA was sequenced instead of genomic DNA, activated cells with high expression could be over-represented, although the groups did not differ in activation or CD3 levels. Shorter templates might be favored by PCR, yet because patient and control samples were amplified and corrected together, any such skew would affect both groups equally. Patients with type 1 diabetes made fewer insertions and deleted more nucleotides at VDJ recombination sites, implying thymic rearrangement abnormalities. A moderate but significant shortening of TCRB CDR3 length was observed in type 1 diabetes patients in all four CD4+ subsets. The naive, central memory and regulatory TCRB repertoires appeared to resemble one another more closely among patients than among healthy donors. Because small numbers of individuals were included in the HLA sub-analyses, any influence of HLA type on TCRB rearrangement was left unresolved.

V is cut back by 5 bases and J by 5 bases, with 3 bases in the junction unmatched. Via the germline V gene (reference sequence), CDR1 is SGHNT and CDR2 YYREEE. Reading from cysteine to phenylalanine, the CDR3 counts 13 amino acids. Only CDR3 DNA is held: 39 bases, read in frame from base 1. Each donor gave one peripheral blood draw, averaging approximately 0.12 L, which was collected into heparinised tubes. A BD FACSAria II and a panel including CD45RO, CCR7, CD25, CD127, CD95 and CD27 were used to sort naive, central memory, regulatory and stem cell-like memory CD4+ T cells. A purity above 95% was achieved for all sorted populations. PBMCs were separated immediately by Lymphoprep density gradient centrifugation and were stained directly, without being cultured. So that batch effects would be minimized, each experiment stained and sorted samples in pairs, pairing one healthy donor with one patient.

The entire amount of isolated RNA was reverse transcribed using the High Capacity cDNA Reverse Transcription Kit, so the sequenced TCRB transcripts were expressed ones. Naive, central memory and regulatory T cell samples underwent deep immunoSEQ sequencing, averaging around 3.7 million total reads per sample. After sorted cells were lysed in RLT buffer, RNA was extracted with DNase-treated RNeasy Micro or Mini kits, with the choice depending on cell number. To prevent cross-contamination, each cell subset was processed individually, whereas patient and healthy donor samples were processed jointly. The immunoSEQ multiplex PCR was used to amplify TCRB sequences from cDNA, generating 87-bp fragments that spanned the CDR3 region. Amplicons were sequenced on the Illumina HiSeq platform. Processing in the source paper ran as follows. PCR bias was computationally corrected using synthetic template baselines, reads within Hamming distance 2 were collapsed, and singletons that could not be merged were discarded. Reads were aligned against IMGT so that V, D and J genes, CDR3 length and insertions or deletions at six rearrangement sites could be assigned. Within each subset, clonotype counts were normalized to the number of sorted cells before true diversity and Gini coefficients were calculated with the tcR R package. The overlap coefficient, calculated on TCRB nucleotide sequences, was used to measure repertoire sharing. Out-of-frame TCRB sequences from naive cells were analyzed as a proxy for the pre-selection repertoire. What TCRdb holds here is the immuneACCESS table cut down to in-frame rearrangements. Part of the clones is not present; checked against another copy, under half of the missing clones reflect an unresolved V gene, and the others are unexplained. V and J calls and clone size follow that table, whereas D and trimming were derived from the DNA. Present in this sample are roughly 610,000 clones, 15% to 19% of which were seen just once. The ten largest clones capture under 0.095% of the sample.

The receptor chain draws on TRBV5-4 and TRBJ2-1; the junction holds 8 bases that match TRBD2. The source material was naive CD4+ T cells from blood. The meaning of the sample's cell subset or site label: true naive CD4+ T cells. The sequence was collected from a man aged 18 to 30 in good health. The CDR3 sequence is CASRAGEHNEQFF. The DNA sequence is given as TGTGCCAGCAGAGCGGGAGAGCACAATGAGCAGTTCTTC.